These T cell receptor beta chains were read from a single sample in a study of blood T cells in healthy people across ages. From the 5' RACE reads, TCRdb called clonotypes with MiXCR, one entry per CDR3 protein. The repertoire holds roughly 680,000 distinct CDR3 sequences, under 65% seen once, with 13% in the top ten. Specimen: blood. These receptors were obtained from a woman over 75 in good health. The conserved cysteine and the conserved F or W are not part of the CDR3 here. The order of the fields is clone size, V gene, D gene, CDR3 protein. The D gene is left open where the match is weak. The size field is filled for only some rows; it gives once, few, many or a size class.

>many|TRBV20-1|TRBD2
SATSGGETQY
>.|TRBV5-1|TRBD1
ASGNPRYRTGGTDTQY
>few|TRBV3-1|.
ASSHNIHNEQF
>.|TRBV6-6|TRBD1
ASSGQEKPNYGYT
>few|TRBV12-3/TRBV12-4|.
ASSSDRLAGDYEQY
>few|TRBV5-6|.
ASSLRFLSSYNEQF
>.|TRBV28|.
ASHRNGYT
>many|TRBV28|.
ASNDYSYNEQF
>.|TRBV3-1|.
ASSQDFRNTEAF
>.|TRBV10-3|.
AISRTNSGNTIY
>.|TRBV5-5|.
ASRMSWTDDYEQY
>.|TRBV27|TRBD2
ASSLWTSSNTDTQY
>many|TRBV12-5|.
ASGVSFRGGLRYSRTDTQY
>.|TRBV20-1|TRBD2
STPSGRLQF
>.|TRBV6-2/TRBV6-3|.
ASSYNLGQY
>many|TRBV7-2|TRBD2
ASSLGSGGGEQF
>few|TRBV5-1|.
ASSFPSGTGELF
>many|TRBV29-1|.
SVESGFSYEQY
>few|TRBV7-2|TRBD1
ASSAQTGMNEKLF
>few|TRBV2|.
ASIGGRAYGYT
>once|TRBV20-1|.
SARSLQGLIYNEQF
>.|TRBV15|TRBD2
ATSRDQASGHEQF
>.|TRBV20-1|TRBD2
SVPRGGDTGELF
>few|TRBV2|.
ASMGTWTDTQY
>.|TRBV7-2|TRBD1
ASSVTGTGYTEAF
>.|TRBV20-1|.
SVVSGRATYEQY
>.|TRBV25-1|.
ASSEGGQNVETQY
>.|TRBV29-1|TRBD2
SVDLRGGYEQY
>many|TRBV20-1|.
SEPSADTQY
>.|TRBV4-1|.
ASSQVHGESDTQY
>many|TRBV6-5|.
ASRADSSGLTDTQY
>.|TRBV29-1|.
SVAPGRIQETQY
>many|TRBV29-1|.
SVERETRGRTQY
>few|TRBV20-1|TRBD2
SARGASGSTDTQY
>many|TRBV20-1|.
SASRGPDTQY
>.|TRBV7-3|TRBD2
ASSSNGPAGVGTGELF
>.|TRBV5-8|TRBD1
ASSLGQGRELF
>few|TRBV20-1|.
SARDRRRSSYEQY
>.|TRBV20-1|.
SARDLLAKYTDTQY
>many|TRBV6-1|.
ASSNEGNTEAF
>.|TRBV29-1|.
SATGPDSYEQY
>.|TRBV27|TRBD1
ASSLRDRNQPQH
>many|TRBV29-1|TRBD2
SLERGTDTQY
>.|TRBV7-9|.
ASSLGGSGTYEQY